The clone carrying this T cell receptor beta chain came up a few times. Its antigen is still unknown. The split of CD4+ cells yielded CD45RA+ naive and CD45RA-negative memory subsets. At deep level, the assay was performed. Assay: immunoSEQ multiplex PCR; the TCRdb copy retains only in-frame clones and omits some. Altogether around 1 million clones are present, less than 85% being singletons, with the ten largest covering nearly 1.5%. This sample was included in a study of shared clonotypes between healthy human individuals. Notes on the study in general: An expected dependence of interdonor clonotype sharing on sequencing depth was noted.

The CDR3 sequence is 15 residues long. The V segment lost 2 bases and the J segment 5 bases; nucleotides outside the gene matches: 9. Germline V CDR1 and CDR2: GTSNPN, SVGIG (reference sequence). The receptor was isolated from a man aged 18 to 35 in good health. This chain uses TRBV30 with TRBJ2-3; 8 nucleotides agree with TRBD2. The sequencing input was memory CD4+ T cells sorted from blood. The subset was: CD45RA-negative fraction. CDR3: CAWSYGGGSIDTQYF. The CDR3 DNA reads TGTGCCTGGAGTTACGGGGGGGGCAGTATAGATACGCAGTATTTT.